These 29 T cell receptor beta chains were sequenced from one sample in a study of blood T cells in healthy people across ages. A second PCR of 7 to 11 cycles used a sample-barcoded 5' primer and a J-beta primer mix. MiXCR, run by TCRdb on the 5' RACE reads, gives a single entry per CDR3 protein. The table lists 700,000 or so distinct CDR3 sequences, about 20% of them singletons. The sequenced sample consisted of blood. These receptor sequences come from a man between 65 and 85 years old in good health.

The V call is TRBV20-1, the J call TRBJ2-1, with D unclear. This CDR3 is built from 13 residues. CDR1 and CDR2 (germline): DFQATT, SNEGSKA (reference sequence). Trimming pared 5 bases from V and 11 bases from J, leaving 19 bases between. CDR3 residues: CSASLGLGNQQFF. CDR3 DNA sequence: TGCAGTGCTTCTCTGGGCCTAGGAAATCAGCAGTTCTTC.

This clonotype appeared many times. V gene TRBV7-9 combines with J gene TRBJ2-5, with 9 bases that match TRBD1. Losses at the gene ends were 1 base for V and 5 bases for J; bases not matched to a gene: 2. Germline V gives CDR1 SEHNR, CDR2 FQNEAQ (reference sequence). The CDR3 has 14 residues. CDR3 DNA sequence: TGTGCCAGCAGCTTAGGTACAGGGGGCGAGACCCAGTACTTC. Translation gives CASSLGTGGETQYF.

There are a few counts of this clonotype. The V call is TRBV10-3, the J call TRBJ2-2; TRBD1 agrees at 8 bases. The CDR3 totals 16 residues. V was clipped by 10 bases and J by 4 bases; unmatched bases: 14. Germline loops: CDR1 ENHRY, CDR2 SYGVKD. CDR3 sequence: CATTGGFDRGTGELFF. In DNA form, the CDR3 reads TGTGCCACTACAGGGGGTTTCGATCGGGGCACCGGGGAGCTGTTTTTT.

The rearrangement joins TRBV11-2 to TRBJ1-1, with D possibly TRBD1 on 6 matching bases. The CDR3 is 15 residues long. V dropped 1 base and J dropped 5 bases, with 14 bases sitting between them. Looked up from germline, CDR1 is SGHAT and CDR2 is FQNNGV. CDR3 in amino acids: CASSLAAGATTEAFF. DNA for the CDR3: TGTGCCAGCAGCTTAGCGGCGGGGGCAACTACTGAAGCTTTCTTT. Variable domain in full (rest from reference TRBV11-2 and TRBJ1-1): EAGVAQSPRYKIIEKRQSVAFWCNPISGHATLYWYQQILGQGPKLLIQFQNNGVVDDSQLPKDRFSAERLKGVDSTLKIQPAKLEDSAVYLCASSLAAGATTEAFFGQGTRLTVV.

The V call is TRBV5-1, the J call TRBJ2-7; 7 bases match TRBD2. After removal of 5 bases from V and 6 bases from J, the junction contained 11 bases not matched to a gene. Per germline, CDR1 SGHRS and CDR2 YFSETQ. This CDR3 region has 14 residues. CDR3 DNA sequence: TGCGCCAGCAGACCCGGACTAGTCTGGAGCGAGCAGTACGTC. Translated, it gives CASRPGLVWSEQYV.

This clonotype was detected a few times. CDR3 region: CASGHLREWEKLFF. The CDR3 bases are TGTGCTAGTGGTCACCTGAGGGAGTGGGAAAAACTGTTTTTT. The chain recombines TRBV12-5 with TRBJ1-4, with unresolved D. The CDR3 extends over 14 amino acids. V lost 5 bases and J lost 8, with 15 bases in between. Germline V gives CDR1 LGHNT, CDR2 FRNRAP.

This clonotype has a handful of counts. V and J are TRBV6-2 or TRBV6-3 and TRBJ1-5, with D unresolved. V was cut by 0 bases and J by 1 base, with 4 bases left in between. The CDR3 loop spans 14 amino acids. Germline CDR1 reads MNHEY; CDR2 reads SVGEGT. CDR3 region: CASSYSLSNQPQHF. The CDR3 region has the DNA TGTGCCAGCAGTTACTCGTTGAGCAATCAGCCCCAGCATTTT.

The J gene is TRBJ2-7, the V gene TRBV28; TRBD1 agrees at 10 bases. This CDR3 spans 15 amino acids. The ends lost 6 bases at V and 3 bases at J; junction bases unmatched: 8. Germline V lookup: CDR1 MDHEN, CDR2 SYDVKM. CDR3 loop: CASRQGTGEFYEQYF. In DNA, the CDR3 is TGTGCCAGCAGACAAGGGACAGGGGAATTCTACGAGCAGTACTTC.

The DNA for the CDR3 is TGTGCCAGCAGTTCACTGTCAGGGATCAACATTCAGTACTTC. It yields the protein CASSSLSGINIQYF. The chain joins TRBV28 to TRBJ2-4; possible D gene TRBD1, 5 bases. The CDR3 has 14 residues. V gave up 4 bases and J gave up 7 bases, with 14 bases separating them. Germline V lookup: CDR1 MDHEN, CDR2 SYDVKM.

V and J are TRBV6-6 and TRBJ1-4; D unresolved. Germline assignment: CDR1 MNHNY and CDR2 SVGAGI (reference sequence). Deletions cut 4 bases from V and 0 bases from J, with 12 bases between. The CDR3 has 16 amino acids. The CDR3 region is CASSSGEDPTNEKLFF. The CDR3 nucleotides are TGTGCCAGCAGTTCCGGAGAAGACCCAACTAATGAAAAACTGTTTTTT.

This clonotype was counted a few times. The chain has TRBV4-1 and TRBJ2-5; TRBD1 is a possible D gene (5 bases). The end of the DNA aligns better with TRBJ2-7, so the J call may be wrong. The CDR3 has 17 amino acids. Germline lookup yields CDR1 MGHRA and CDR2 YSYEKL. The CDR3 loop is CASSQDIRTTNSYEQYF. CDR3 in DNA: TGCGCCAGCAGCCAAGATATTCGGACAACCAACTCCTACGAGCAGTACTTC.

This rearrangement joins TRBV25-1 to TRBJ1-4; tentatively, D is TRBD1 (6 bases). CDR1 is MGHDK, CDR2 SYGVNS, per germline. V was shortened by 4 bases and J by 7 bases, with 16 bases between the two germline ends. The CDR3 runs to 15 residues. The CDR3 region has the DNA TGTGCCAGCAGTGGAACCAGGGGAGGAGGTGAAAAACTGTTTTTT. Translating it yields CASSGTRGGGEKLFF.

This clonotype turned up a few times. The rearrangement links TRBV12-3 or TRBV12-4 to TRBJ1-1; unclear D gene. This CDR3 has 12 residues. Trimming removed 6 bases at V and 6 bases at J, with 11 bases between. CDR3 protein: CASRSLWAEAFF. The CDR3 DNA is TGTGCCAGCAGATCCCTGTGGGCTGAAGCTTTCTTT.

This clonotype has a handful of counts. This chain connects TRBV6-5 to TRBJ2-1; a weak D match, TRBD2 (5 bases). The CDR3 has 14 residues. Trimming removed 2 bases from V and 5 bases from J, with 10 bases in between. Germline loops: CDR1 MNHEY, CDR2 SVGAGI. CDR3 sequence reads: CASSYNEGDNEQFF. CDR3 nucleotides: TGTGCCAGCAGTTACAATGAGGGTGACAATGAGCAGTTCTTC.

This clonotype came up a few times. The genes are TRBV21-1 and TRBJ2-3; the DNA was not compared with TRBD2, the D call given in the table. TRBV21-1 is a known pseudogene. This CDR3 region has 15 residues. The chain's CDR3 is CATPSERPTTDTQYF. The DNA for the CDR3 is TGTGCCACTCCCAGTGAAAGACCCACCACAGATACGCAGTATTTT.

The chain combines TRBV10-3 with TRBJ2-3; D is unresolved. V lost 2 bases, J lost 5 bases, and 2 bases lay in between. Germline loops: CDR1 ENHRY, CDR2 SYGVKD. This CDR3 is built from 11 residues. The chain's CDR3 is CAISEKDTQYF. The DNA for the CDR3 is TGTGCCATCAGTGAGAAAGATACGCAGTATTTT.

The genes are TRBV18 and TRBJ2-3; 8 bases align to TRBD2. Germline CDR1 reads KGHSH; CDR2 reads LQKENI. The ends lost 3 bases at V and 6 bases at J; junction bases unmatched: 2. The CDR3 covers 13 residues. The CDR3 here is CASSPSGGDTQYF. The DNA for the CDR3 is TGTGCCAGCTCACCCAGCGGGGGTGATACGCAGTATTTT.

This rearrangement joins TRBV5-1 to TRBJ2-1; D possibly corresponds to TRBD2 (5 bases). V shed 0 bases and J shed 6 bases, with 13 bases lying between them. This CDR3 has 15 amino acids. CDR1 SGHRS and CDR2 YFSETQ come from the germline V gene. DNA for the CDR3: TGCGCCAGCAGCTTGGCACCTGAGGGAACCAATGAGCAGTTCTTC. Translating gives CASSLAPEGTNEQFF.

The CDR3 loop is CASSGPRTAYNSPLHF. The CDR3 DNA sequence: TGTGCCAGCAGTGGACCGCGGACGGCTTATAATTCACCCCTCCACTTT. V and J are TRBV27 and TRBJ1-6, with D unclear. This CDR3 spans 16 amino acids. V lost 5 bases and J 4 bases, leaving 15 bases between the germline ends. CDR1 and CDR2 from the germline V gene are MNHEY and SMNVEV (reference sequence).

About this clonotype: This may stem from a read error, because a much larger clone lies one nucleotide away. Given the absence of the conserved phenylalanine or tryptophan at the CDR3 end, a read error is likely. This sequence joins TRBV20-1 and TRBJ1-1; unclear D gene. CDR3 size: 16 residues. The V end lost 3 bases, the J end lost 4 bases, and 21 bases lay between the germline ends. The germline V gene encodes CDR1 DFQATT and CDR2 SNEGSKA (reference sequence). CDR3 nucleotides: TGCAGTGCTAGGGCCCGGAAAAGTAAACCGGGCACTGAAGCTTTCCTT. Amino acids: CSARARKSKPGTEAFL.

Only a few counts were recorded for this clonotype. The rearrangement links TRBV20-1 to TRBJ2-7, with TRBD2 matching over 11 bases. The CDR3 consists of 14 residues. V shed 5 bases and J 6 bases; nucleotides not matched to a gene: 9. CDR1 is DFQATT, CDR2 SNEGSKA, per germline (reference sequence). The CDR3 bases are TGCAGTGCTGACGGGACTAGCGGCCTACCCGAGCAGTACTTC. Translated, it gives CSADGTSGLPEQYF.

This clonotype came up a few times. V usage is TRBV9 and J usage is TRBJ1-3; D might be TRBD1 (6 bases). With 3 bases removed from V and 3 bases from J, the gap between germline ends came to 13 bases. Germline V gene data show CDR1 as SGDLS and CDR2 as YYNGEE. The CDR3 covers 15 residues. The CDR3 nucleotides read TGTGCCAGCAGCGCCAGATCAGGGGTTGGAAACACCATATATTTT. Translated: CASSARSGVGNTIYF.

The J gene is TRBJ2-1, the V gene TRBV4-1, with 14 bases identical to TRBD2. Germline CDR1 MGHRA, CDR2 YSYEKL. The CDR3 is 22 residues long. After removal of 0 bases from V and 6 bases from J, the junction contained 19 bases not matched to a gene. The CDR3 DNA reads TGCGCCAGCAGCCAAGATGTACACCACCGACTAGCGGGGGGGAGGATATTCAATGAGCAGTTCTTC. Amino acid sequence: CASSQDVHHRLAGGRIFNEQFF.

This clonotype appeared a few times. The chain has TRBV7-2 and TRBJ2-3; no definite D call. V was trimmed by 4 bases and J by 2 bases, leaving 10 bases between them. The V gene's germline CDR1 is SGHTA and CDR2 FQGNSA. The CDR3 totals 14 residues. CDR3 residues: CASSSRQDTDTQYF. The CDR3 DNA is TGTGCCAGCAGCTCACGACAAGACACAGATACGCAGTATTTT.

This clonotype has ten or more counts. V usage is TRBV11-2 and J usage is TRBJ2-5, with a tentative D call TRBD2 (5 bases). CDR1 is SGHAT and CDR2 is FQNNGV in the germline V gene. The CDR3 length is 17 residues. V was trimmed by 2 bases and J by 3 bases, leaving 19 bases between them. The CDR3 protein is CASSLRTWTSRKETQYF. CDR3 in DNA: TGTGCCAGCAGCTTACGGACTTGGACCAGTCGGAAAGAGACCCAGTACTTC.

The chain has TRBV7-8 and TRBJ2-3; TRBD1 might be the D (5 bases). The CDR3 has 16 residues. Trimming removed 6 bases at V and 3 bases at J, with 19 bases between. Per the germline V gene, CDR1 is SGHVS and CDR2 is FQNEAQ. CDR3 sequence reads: CASRAGGAGWTDTQYF. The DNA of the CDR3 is TGTGCCAGCAGAGCTGGTGGGGCCGGTTGGACAGATACGCAGTATTTT. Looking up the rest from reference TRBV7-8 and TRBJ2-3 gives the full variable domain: GAGVSQSPRYKVAKRGQDVALRCDPISGHVSLFWYQQALGQGPEFLTYFQNEAQLDKSGLPSDRFFAERPEGSVSTLKIQRTQQEDSAVYLCASRAGGAGWTDTQYFGPGTRLTVL.

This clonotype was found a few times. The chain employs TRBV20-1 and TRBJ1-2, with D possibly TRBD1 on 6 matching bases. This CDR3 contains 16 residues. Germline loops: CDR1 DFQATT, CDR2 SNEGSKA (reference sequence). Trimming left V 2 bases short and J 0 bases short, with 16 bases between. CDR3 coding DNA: TGCAGTGCTAGACACACCGGGGGGGCAACTAACTATGGCTACACCTTC. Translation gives CSARHTGGATNYGYTF.

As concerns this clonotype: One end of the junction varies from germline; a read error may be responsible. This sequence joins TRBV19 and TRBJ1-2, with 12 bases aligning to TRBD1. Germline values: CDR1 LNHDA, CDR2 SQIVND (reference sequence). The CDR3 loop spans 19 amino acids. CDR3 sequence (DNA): TGTGCCAGTAGCGCCTCCGGGACAGGGGGCGAGATAGCTAACTATGGATACACCTTC. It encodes CASSASGTGGEIANYGYTF.

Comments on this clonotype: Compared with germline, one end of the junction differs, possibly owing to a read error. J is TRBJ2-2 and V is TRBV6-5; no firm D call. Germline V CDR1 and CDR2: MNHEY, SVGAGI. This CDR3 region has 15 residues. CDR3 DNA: TGTGCCAGCAGTTACTCGGGTTCGAACACCGTGGAGCTGTTTTTT. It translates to CASSYSGSNTVELFF.